Listed below are T cell receptor beta chains from one sample, sequenced in a study of OX40 agonist ivuxolimab in advanced cancers. Profiling relied on immunoSEQ multiplex PCR, and the TCRdb table lists in-frame clones only, not all of them. The sample lists roughly 65,000 clones; 60% to 85% were seen once. The sequencing here drew on CD4+ or CD8+ T cells sorted from blood, taken in a trial of the OX40 agonist ivuxolimab. These receptors were collected from an adult with an advanced solid tumor such as melanoma, head and neck, liver or kidney cancer. Both conserved end residues are part of each CDR3. The D gene is left open where the match is weak. Expanded clones are given a class, and other clones once, few, many or no size at all.

cdr3_length	clone_size	v_call	d_call	j_call	cdr3_nt	cdr3_aa
13	NA	TRBV6-1	NA	TRBJ1-5	TGTGCCAGCACCGAAAATAGCAATCAGCCCCAGCATTTT	CASTENSNQPQHF
12	NA	TRBV5-1	NA	TRBJ2-1	TGCGCCAGCAGTTACAGGGAGGTTGAGCAGTTCTTC	CASSYREVEQFF
14	NA	TRBV4-1	NA	TRBJ2-5	TGCGCCAGCAGCCAAGATGCGGGCCGCGGGGCCCAGTACTTC	CASSQDAGRGAQYF
17	NA	TRBV9	TRBD1	TRBJ1-2	TGTGCCAGCAGCCCTTGGGACAGGGGCTTGTCTAACTATGGCTACACCTTC	CASSPWDRGLSNYGYTF
15	few	TRBV5-1	NA	TRBJ1-2	TGCGCCAGCAGCACTGGACAGCCGGGCTCCTATGGCTACACCTTC	CASSTGQPGSYGYTF
16	NA	TRBV19	NA	TRBJ2-1	TGTGCCAGTAGTATAAGGCCCAGGGCCCTTAGGAATGAGCAGTTCTTC	CASSIRPRALRNEQFF
17	once	TRBV7-6	TRBD1	TRBJ1-5	TGTGCCAGCAGCCCGACGACAGGGGCCTATAGCAATCAGCCCCAGCATTTT	CASSPTTGAYSNQPQHF
14	NA	TRBV19	NA	TRBJ1-4	TGTGCCAGTAGTATAGATTGGTACAGTGAAAAACTGTTTTTT	CASSIDWYSEKLFF
14	few	TRBV5-1	TRBD2	TRBJ2-3	TGCGCCAGCAGCCCTAGCGGGACAGCAGATACGCAGTATTTT	CASSPSGTADTQYF
15	NA	TRBV27	NA	TRBJ1-4	TGTGCCAGCACCCCCCGGGGCCGAGGGCGTGAAAAACTGTTTTTT	CASTPRGRGREKLFF
16	once	TRBV30	TRBD1	TRBJ2-7	TGTGCCTGGAGTAGGGACAGGGGGGCGCACGCCTACGAGCAGTACTTC	CAWSRDRGAHAYEQYF
17	NA	TRBV5-6	NA	TRBJ2-7	TGTGCCAGCAGCGCTACTCTAAAGCGGGTCTCTTCCTACGAGCAGTACTTC	CASSATLKRVSSYEQYF
14	NA	TRBV19	NA	TRBJ1-5	TGTGCCAGTAGTCGCTGGGGCAACAATCAGCCCCAGCATTTT	CASSRWGNNQPQHF
14	NA	TRBV7-9	NA	TRBJ1-2	TGTGCCAGCAGCAGGCAGGGAAACGACTATGGCTACACCTTC	CASSRQGNDYGYTF
14	NA	TRBV25-1	NA	TRBJ2-7	TGTGCCAGCAGTGATCATGCTACAGGGTACGAGCAGTACTTC	CASSDHATGYEQYF
11	few	TRBV25-1	NA	TRBJ1-1	TGTGCCAGCAAACTAGGACCTGAAGCTTTCTTT	CASKLGPEAFF
12	once	TRBV6-1	NA	TRBJ2-7	TGTGCCAGCAGGGGACTCCTCTACGAGCAGTACTTC	CASRGLLYEQYF
15	NA	TRBV5-1	NA	TRBJ1-2	TGCGCCAGCAGCTTGGCGGGGGCGACGGGCTATGGCTACACCTTC	CASSLAGATGYGYTF
13	medium-sized	TRBV2	NA	TRBJ1-3	TGTGCCAGCAGCCGCCTCTATGGAAACACCATATATTTT	CASSRLYGNTIYF
12	NA	TRBV30	NA	TRBJ1-2	TGTGCCTGGAACTTGGAGAACTATGGCTACACCTTC	CAWNLENYGYTF
14	once	TRBV2	TRBD2	TRBJ2-5	TGTGCCAGCAGTCCCCCTAGCGGGCAAGAGACCCAGTACTTC	CASSPPSGQETQYF
13	NA	TRBV11-2	NA	TRBJ2-5	TGTGCCAGCAGCTTAGGGGCGAAAGAGACCCAGTACTTC	CASSLGAKETQYF
15	NA	TRBV28	NA	TRBJ1-1	TGTGCCAGCAGCTCTCACACCGGGACGAAAAATGAAGCTTTCTTT	CASSSHTGTKNEAFF
15	NA	TRBV5-1	NA	TRBJ2-2	TGCGCCAGCAGGTTTGGACAGCAGAACACCGGGGAGCTGTTTTTT	CASRFGQQNTGELFF
15	NA	TRBV11-3	NA	TRBJ2-3	TGTGCCAGCAGCTTAGCGGGGGAAAGCACAGATACGCAGTATTTT	CASSLAGESTDTQYF
13	NA	TRBV9	NA	TRBJ2-3	TGTGCCAGCAGCGTTCCATCTTCAGATACGCAGTATTTT	CASSVPSSDTQYF
14	NA	TRBV5-1	NA	TRBJ1-2	TGCGCCAGCAGCTTGGTAGGGGAGGGCTATGGCTACACCTTC	CASSLVGEGYGYTF
16	NA	TRBV4-1	TRBD2	TRBJ2-1	TGCGCCAGCAGCCAAGATGAAGCGGGAGGGCTCTATGAGCAGTTCTTC	CASSQDEAGGLYEQFF
15	NA	TRBV6-1	TRBD1	TRBJ1-2	TGTGCCAGCAGTGACAGGACAGGGGGGGCCTATGGCTACACCTTC	CASSDRTGGAYGYTF
14	once	TRBV7-9	TRBD1	TRBJ1-1	TGTGCCAGCAGCCGCGGGACAGGGAACACTGAAGCTTTCTTT	CASSRGTGNTEAFF
14	NA	TRBV11-2	NA	TRBJ2-3	TGTGCCAGCAGCTTAATGGAAAGCACAGATACGCAGTATTTT	CASSLMESTDTQYF
14	NA	TRBV18	TRBD1	TRBJ2-7	TGTGCCAGCTCACAGGGACAGGTCCCCAACGAGCAGTACTTC	CASSQGQVPNEQYF
16	once	TRBV30	NA	TRBJ1-3	TGTGCCTGGAGTCGCCCAGTAGTCTCTTCCGGAAACACCATATATTTT	CAWSRPVVSSGNTIYF
14	many	TRBV2	NA	TRBJ1-6	TGTGCCAGCAGTGTGGGACAAATTAATTCACCCCTCCACTTT	CASSVGQINSPLHF
12	NA	TRBV13	NA	TRBJ1-2	TGTGCCAGCAGTAGGGCCGACTATGGCTACACCTTC	CASSRADYGYTF
15	NA	TRBV5-6	TRBD1	TRBJ1-5	TGTGCCAGCAGCTTTCGACAGGGGAGAATGCAGCCCCAGCATTTT	CASSFRQGRMQPQHF
17	once	TRBV2	TRBD1	TRBJ2-7	TGTGCCAGCAGTGAGGGATGGGGGACAGGGAGCTCCTACGAGCAGTACTTC	CASSEGWGTGSSYEQYF
14	NA	TRBV28	NA	TRBJ2-7	TGTGCCAGCGGAGCGGGACAGGCCTCCTACGAGCAGTACTTC	CASGAGQASYEQYF
13	NA	TRBV27	NA	TRBJ2-7	TGTGCCAGCAATCGGCAGGGAAGCCACGAGCAGTACTTC	CASNRQGSHEQYF
14	NA	TRBV4-1	NA	TRBJ1-1	TGCGCCAGCAGCCAGTGGGGGACGAACACTGAAGCTTTCTTT	CASSQWGTNTEAFF
15	NA	TRBV11-2	NA	TRBJ1-3	TGTGCCAGCAGCTTAGATACCGATTCTGGAAACACCATATATTTT	CASSLDTDSGNTIYF
12	NA	TRBV27	NA	TRBJ2-5	TGTGCCAGCAGTTACCAAGGTGGGACCCAGTACTTC	CASSYQGGTQYF
13	NA	TRBV30	NA	TRBJ2-2	TGTGCCTGGAGGGGGCTATTGCCCGGGGAGCTGTTTTTT	CAWRGLLPGELFF
16	NA	TRBV4-1	TRBD1	TRBJ1-5	TGCGCCAGCAGCCCTTCGGGACAGCTGAGCAATCAGCCCCAGCATTTT	CASSPSGQLSNQPQHF
14	NA	TRBV7-2	NA	TRBJ2-3	TGTGCCAGCAGCTCCCGGGGGAGCACAGATACGCAGTATTTT	CASSSRGSTDTQYF
14	NA	TRBV2	NA	TRBJ2-7	TGTGCCAGCAGTGGGCCCCTCCGGGGCTACGAGCAGTACTTC	CASSGPLRGYEQYF
16	NA	TRBV5-4	NA	TRBJ2-3	TGTGCCAGCAGCTTGGCCGGCGGTGCTAGCACAGATACGCAGTATTTT	CASSLAGGASTDTQYF
14	many	TRBV5-1	TRBD1	TRBJ2-7	TGCGCCAGCAGCTCCTCGGACAGGGTTCTTGAGCAGTACTTC	CASSSSDRVLEQYF
12	NA	TRBV18	NA	TRBJ2-7	TGTGCCAGCTCACCGACAGGAAATGAGCAGTACTTC	CASSPTGNEQYF
15	NA	TRBV5-1	TRBD1	TRBJ1-5	TGCGCCAGCCGAGGGGACAGGGGGCATTTTCAGCCCCAGCATTTT	CASRGDRGHFQPQHF
15	NA	TRBV6-5	TRBD2	TRBJ2-7	TGTGCCAGTCAGCCCGGGACTAGCGGCTCCTACGAGCAGTACTTC	CASQPGTSGSYEQYF